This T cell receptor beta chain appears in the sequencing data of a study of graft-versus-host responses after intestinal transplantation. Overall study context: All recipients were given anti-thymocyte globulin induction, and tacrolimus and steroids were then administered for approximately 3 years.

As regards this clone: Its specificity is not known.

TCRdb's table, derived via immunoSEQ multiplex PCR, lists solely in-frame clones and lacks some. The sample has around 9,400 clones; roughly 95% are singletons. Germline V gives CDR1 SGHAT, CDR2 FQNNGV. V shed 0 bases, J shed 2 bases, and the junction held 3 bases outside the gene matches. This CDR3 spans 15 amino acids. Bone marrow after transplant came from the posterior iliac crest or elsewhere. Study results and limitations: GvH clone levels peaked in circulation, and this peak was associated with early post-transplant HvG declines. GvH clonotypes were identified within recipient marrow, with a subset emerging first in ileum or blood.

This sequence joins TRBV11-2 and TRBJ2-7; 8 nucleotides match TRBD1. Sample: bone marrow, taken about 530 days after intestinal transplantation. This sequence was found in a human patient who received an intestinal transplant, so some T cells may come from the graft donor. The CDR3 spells CASSLEPGGPYEQYF. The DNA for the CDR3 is TGTGCCAGCAGCTTAGAGCCAGGGGGCCCCTACGAGCAGTACTTC.